A single sample gave rise to the 6 T cell receptor beta chains below, sequenced in a study of T cell changes during pregnancy in multiple sclerosis (dated by TCRdb to about 2019). Library generation was performed with the immunoSEQ multiplex PCR assay. TCRdb took over this immuneACCESS table, retaining in-frame rearrangements with V and J assigned. Such tables are incomplete; in checked studies, under half of the missing clones stem from an unresolved V gene, and the remainder is unexplained. A total of about 13,000 clones appear in this sample, roughly 90% of them only once. In total, the top ten clones hold around 12% of the sample. Sample: CD8+ T cells from peripheral blood mononuclear cells, taken after pregnancy. These receptors were collected from a female donor in good health, enrolled as a control in a pregnancy study.

The V and J genes are TRBV6-5 and TRBJ2-5, with TRBD1 identical over 10 bases. This CDR3 has 15 amino acids. The V gene's germline CDR1 is MNHEY and CDR2 SVGAGI. The J segment lost 2 bases and the V segment lost 6 bases, leaving 6 bases of the junction unmatched. CDR3 residues: CASSQDRGPQETQYF. For the CDR3, the DNA is TGTGCCAGCAGCCAAGACAGGGGGCCTCAAGAGACCCAGTACTTC.

This clone showed up just a few times. The chain links TRBV7-3 to TRBJ2-2; tentative D call: TRBD1 (5 bases). V lost 2 bases to trimming and J lost 6 bases, with 7 bases between them. The CDR3 runs 13 residues. Per the germline V gene, CDR1 is SGHTA and CDR2 is FQGTGA. In DNA, the CDR3 is TGTGCCAGCAGCTTAGCAGGGTCCGGGGAGCTGTTTTTT. Amino acid sequence: CASSLAGSGELFF.

In the case of this clone: A much larger clone differs by one base, so this may be a read error. This sample also contains other DNA sequences that code for the same CDR3. The V gene is TRBV6-4, the J gene TRBJ2-3; the D gene is possibly TRBD1 (7 bases). The CDR3 totals 14 residues. Trimming stripped 4 bases from V and 2 bases from J, with 10 bases between. Germline CDR1 MRHNA, CDR2 SNTAGT. DNA for the CDR3: TGTGCCAGCAGTGCAGGGGGGCACACAGATACGCAGTATTTT. It yields the protein CASSAGGHTDTQYF.

The V gene is TRBV9, the J gene TRBJ1-6; TRBD1 matches at 9 bases. The CDR3 is 15 residues long. V lost 3 bases and J lost 7; bases outside the gene matches: 5. The germline CDR1 and CDR2 sequences are SGDLS and YYNGEE. The DNA for the CDR3 is TGTGCCAGCAGCGCGGGACAGGGAGGGAATTCACCCCTCCACTTT. It specifies CASSAGQGGNSPLHF. Filled out from reference TRBV9 and TRBJ1-6, the complete variable domain reads DSGVTQTPKHLITATGQRVTLRCSPRSGDLSVYWYQQSLDQGLQFLIQYYNGEERAKGNILERFSAQQFPDLHSELNLSSLELGDSALYFCASSAGQGGNSPLHFGNGTRLTVT.

The chain combines TRBV19 with TRBJ1-6; 9 nucleotides line up with TRBD1. The CDR3 is made up of 14 amino acids. The germline V gene encodes CDR1 LNHDA and CDR2 SQIVND (reference sequence). Germline trimming cut 5 bases from V and 7 bases from J; bases unmatched to any gene: 3. The CDR3 region has the DNA TGTGCCAGTAGTCGGACAGGGGAGAATTCACCCCTCCACTTT. This sequence encodes CASSRTGENSPLHF.

The V and J genes are TRBV7-8 and TRBJ1-2; D unclear. CDR3 size: 17 residues. Per the germline V gene, CDR1 is SGHVS and CDR2 is FQNEAQ. V was clipped by 1 base and J by 6 bases, with 21 bases between them. CDR3: CASSLVVAPTGFDGYTF. CDR3 bases: TGTGCCAGCAGCTTAGTAGTGGCACCGACGGGGTTTGATGGCTACACCTTC.